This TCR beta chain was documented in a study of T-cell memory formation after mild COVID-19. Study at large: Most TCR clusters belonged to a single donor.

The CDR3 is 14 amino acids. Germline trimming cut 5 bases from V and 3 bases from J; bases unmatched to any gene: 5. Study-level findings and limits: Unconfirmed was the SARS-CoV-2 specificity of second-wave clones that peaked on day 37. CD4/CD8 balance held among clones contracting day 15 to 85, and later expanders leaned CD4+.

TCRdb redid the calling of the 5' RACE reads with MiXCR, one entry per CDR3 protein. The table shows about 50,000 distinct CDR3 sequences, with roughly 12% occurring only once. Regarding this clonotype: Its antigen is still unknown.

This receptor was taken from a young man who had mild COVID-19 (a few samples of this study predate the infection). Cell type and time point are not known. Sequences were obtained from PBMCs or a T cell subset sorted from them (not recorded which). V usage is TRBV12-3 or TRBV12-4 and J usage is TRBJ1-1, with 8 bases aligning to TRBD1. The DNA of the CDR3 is TGTGCCAGCAGTACGGACAGGGCCGACACTGAAGCTTTCTTT. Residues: CASSTDRADTEAFF.